One and the same sample provided the 22 T cell receptor beta chains below, sequenced in a study of cytomegalovirus exposure and HLA in healthy donors. The assay was immunoSEQ multiplex PCR, and TCRdb's table has in-frame clones only and misses some. The table lists about 120,000 clones, about 91% of them singletons. Material for sequencing was PBMCs. The source is a man between 18 and 29 years old in good health and CMV-seronegative.

This chain links TRBV6-1 with TRBJ2-3; D call uncertain. The CDR3 spans 15 residues. CDR1 MNHNS and CDR2 SASEGT come from the germline V gene. Trimming removed 2 bases at V and 1 base at J, with 10 bases between. The CDR3 here is CASSEIFEGTDTQYF. Here the CDR3 DNA reads TGTGCCAGCAGTGAAATATTCGAGGGCACAGATACGCAGTATTTT.

J is TRBJ2-2 and V is TRBV6-5; tentatively, D is TRBD1 (6 bases). The germline gives CDR1 MNHEY, CDR2 SVGAGI. This CDR3 is 14 amino acids long. With 6 bases removed from V and 7 bases from J, the gap between germline ends came to 15 bases. The CDR3 sequence is CASSDTGSGGELFF. The CDR3, as DNA: TGTGCCAGCAGCGATACAGGGTCGGGCGGGGAGCTGTTTTTT.

This clone has only one observation. The rearrangement links TRBV4-1 to TRBJ2-7; D possibly corresponds to TRBD1 (6 bases). The CDR3 runs 15 residues. Trimming removed 4 bases at V and 2 bases at J, with 15 bases between. Germline CDR1 MGHRA, CDR2 YSYEKL. CDR3 nucleotide sequence: TGCGCCAGCAGCCCTGGACAGACTGCAGCCTACGAGCAGTACTTC. As protein: CASSPGQTAAYEQYF.

This chain links TRBV7-6 with TRBJ1-1; weak D call: TRBD1 (6 bases). Trimming cost V 1 base and J 1 base, with 10 bases left between them. From germline, CDR1 is SGHVS and CDR2 FNYEAQ. The CDR3 is 15 amino acids. For the CDR3, the DNA is TGTGCCAGCAGCTTAGTTCGCAGGGGGAACACTGAAGCTTTCTTT. This translates into CASSLVRRGNTEAFF.

This chain joins TRBV10-2 and TRBJ2-7; 8 bases align to TRBD1. CDR3 length: 14 residues. Germline assignment: CDR1 WSHSY and CDR2 SAAADI. With 7 bases clipped from V and 0 bases from J, the junction kept 5 bases outside the gene matches. The CDR3: CASKGQGASYEQYF. CDR3 nucleotide sequence: TGCGCCAGCAAAGGACAGGGCGCCTCCTACGAGCAGTACTTC.

The chain recombines TRBV5-1 with TRBJ1-1; 10 bases align to TRBD1. The CDR3 has 17 residues. From germline, CDR1 is SGHRS and CDR2 YFSETQ. V was clipped by 4 bases and J by 4 bases; unmatched bases: 13. The CDR3 region is CASSTLRQGAGITEAFF. The DNA for the CDR3 is TGCGCCAGCAGCACTCTGAGACAGGGGGCAGGGATCACTGAAGCTTTCTTT.

The chain carries TRBV6-1 and TRBJ1-1, with 9 bases matching TRBD1. Trimming removed 11 bases from V and 2 bases from J; junction bases left unmatched: 6. Germline assignment: CDR1 MNHNS and CDR2 SASEGT. The length of the CDR3 is 13 residues. CDR3 DNA: TGTGCCGGGGGACAGGGCCTTAACACTGAAGCTTTCTTT. Translated: CAGGQGLNTEAFF.

The genes are TRBV27 and TRBJ2-7; TRBD2 matches at 7 bases. The CDR3 has 15 amino acids. V lost 7 bases and J lost 1; bases outside the gene matches: 10. Per germline, CDR1 MNHEY and CDR2 SMNVEV (reference sequence). CDR3 sequence: CASTYGGRSSYEQYF. The CDR3 region has the DNA TGTGCCAGCACCTACGGGGGGAGATCGTCCTACGAGCAGTACTTC.

V gene TRBV2 combines with J gene TRBJ1-2, with 7 bases matching TRBD1. The CDR3 is 13 residues long. The junction had 4 bases not matched to a gene; V was cut back by 4 bases and J by 5 bases. The germline CDR1 and CDR2 sequences are SNHLY and FYNNEI. For the CDR3, the DNA is TGTGCCAGCAGTGTCACAGGGGTATATGGCTACACCTTC. Amino acid sequence: CASSVTGVYGYTF. The full variable domain, completed using reference TRBV2 and TRBJ1-2, is EPEVTQTPSHQVTQMGQEVILRCVPISNHLYFYWYRQILGQKVEFLVSFYNNEISEKSEIFDDQFSVERPDGSNFTLKIRSTKLEDSAMYFCASSVTGVYGYTFGSGTRLTVV.

This clone has only a few counts. This rearrangement joins TRBV18 to TRBJ1-5; the D is unclear. The CDR3 loop spans 15 amino acids. Germline V gene sequence: CDR1 KGHSH, CDR2 LQKENI. With 1 base removed from V and 1 base from J, the gap between germline ends came to 8 bases. The CDR3 bases are TGTGCCAGCTCACCACTGGCTGGCAGCAATCAGCCCCAGCATTTT. Protein product: CASSPLAGSNQPQHF.

This clone was counted once. The rearrangement links TRBV6-1 to TRBJ1-3; TRBD1 matches 9 bases. This CDR3 is 15 amino acids long. Germline assignment: CDR1 MNHNS and CDR2 SASEGT. V was pared by 5 bases and J by 7 bases, with 9 bases of the junction left unmatched. In DNA form, the CDR3 reads TGTGCCAGCAGTCCGATCCGGACAGGGGATAACACCATATATTTT. This translates into CASSPIRTGDNTIYF.

The V and J genes are TRBV28 and TRBJ1-1; tentatively, D is TRBD1 (6 bases). Germline-derived CDR1 and CDR2 are MDHEN and SYDVKM. The CDR3 runs 16 residues. Trimming removed 3 bases from V and 4 bases from J, with 18 bases in between. CDR3 sequence reads: CASSFWDIHRSTEAFF. CDR3 coding DNA: TGTGCCAGCAGTTTCTGGGACATCCACCGGAGCACTGAAGCTTTCTTT.

The rearrangement joins TRBV5-4 to TRBJ1-4; 9 positions match TRBD1. The CDR3 sequence is 15 residues long. The J segment lost 8 bases and the V segment lost 4 bases, leaving 9 bases of the junction unmatched. Germline V gene lookup returns CDR1 SGHNT and CDR2 YYREEE (reference sequence). The CDR3 DNA follows: TGTGCCAGCAGCGATGCGGGACAGGGCGGGGAAAAACTGTTTTTT. Translation: CASSDAGQGGEKLFF.

This chain joins TRBV7-2 and TRBJ2-1; 9 bases are shared with TRBD2. CDR3 length: 16 residues. In germline, CDR1 is SGHTA, CDR2 FQGNSA. The trim removed 5 bases at V and 3 bases at J, leaving 8 bases unmatched. The CDR3 DNA reads as TGTGCCAGCAGCAACCGACTAGCGGCCATCTACAATGAGCAGTTCTTC. This gives the protein CASSNRLAAIYNEQFF.

The chain uses TRBV27 and TRBJ1-1; 7 bases are shared with TRBD1. Germline loops: CDR1 MNHEY, CDR2 SMNVEV (reference sequence). Trimming removed 6 bases from V and 12 bases from J; junction bases left unmatched: 13. CDR3 length equals 13 residues. CDR3 nucleotide sequence: TGTGCCAGCAGGCCCGGGACAGTTTATATTCCTTTCTTT. Translating gives CASRPGTVYIPFF.

The chain is built from TRBV10-3 and TRBJ2-7, with TRBD1 as a possible D gene (6 bases). V was pared by 6 bases and J by 4 bases, with 19 bases between. CDR3 length: 15 residues. Germline values: CDR1 ENHRY, CDR2 SYGVKD. The CDR3 loop is CAIRGRGSLFYEQYF. CDR3 bases: TGTGCCATCAGGGGCAGGGGCTCCCTTTTTTACGAGCAGTACTTC.

The chain uses TRBV6-6 and TRBJ1-2, with no clear D. CDR1 is MNHNY, CDR2 SVGAGI, per germline (reference sequence). The CDR3 totals 14 residues. The germline V and J ends were trimmed by 6 bases and 3 bases, with 14 bases remaining between them. The CDR3 loop is CASRTEDVYYGYTF. CDR3 sequence (DNA): TGTGCCAGCAGGACTGAGGATGTTTACTATGGCTACACCTTC.

In this sample, this clone turned up a few times. The genes are TRBV7-2 and TRBJ1-3; D is perhaps TRBD1 (6 bases). The CDR3 runs to 14 residues. Germline V lookup: CDR1 SGHTA, CDR2 FQGNSA. Trimming pared 5 bases from V and 1 base from J, leaving 9 bases between. Here the CDR3 DNA reads TGTGCCAGCAGCGCAGGGGTGTCTGGAAACACCATATATTTT. The encoded protein is CASSAGVSGNTIYF.

The chain couples TRBV5-5 to TRBJ2-7, with TRBD1 identical over 8 bases. The J segment lost 4 bases and the V segment lost 5 bases, leaving 11 bases of the junction unmatched. The germline CDR1 and CDR2 sequences are SGHKS and YYEKEE (reference sequence). The CDR3 covers 15 residues. The CDR3 sequence is CASSKNRDRLYEQYF. As DNA, the CDR3 is TGTGCCAGCAGTAAGAACCGGGACAGGCTTTACGAGCAGTACTTC.

The chain has TRBV29-1 and TRBJ2-7, with D possibly being TRBD2 (6 bases). The CDR3 has 11 amino acids. Germline V lookup: CDR1 SQVTM, CDR2 ANQGSEA. Trimming pared 5 bases from V and 6 bases from J, leaving 11 bases between. The CDR3 nucleotides read TGCAGCGTTCGGGTAGCGGCCGAGCAGTACTTC. Translating it yields CSVRVAAEQYF.

The rearrangement links TRBV5-4 to TRBJ2-7, with D perhaps matching TRBD2 (6 bases). CDR3 length: 13 amino acids. The V gene's germline CDR1 is SGHNT and CDR2 YYREEE (reference sequence). V lost 5 bases to trimming and J lost 3 bases, with 12 bases between them. The CDR3 bases are TGTGCCAGCAGTGGGGGGTACAGCTACGAGCAGTACTTC. This sequence encodes CASSGGYSYEQYF.

This clone occurred a few times. The chain carries TRBV27 and TRBJ2-3, with 9 positions matching TRBD2. With 5 bases clipped from V and 0 bases from J, the junction kept 6 bases outside the gene matches. Germline CDR1 is MNHEY and CDR2 is SMNVEV (reference sequence). CDR3 length: 16 amino acids. The CDR3 nucleotides are TGTGCCAGCAGTATAGCGGGAGTAACTAGCACAGATACGCAGTATTTT. This sequence encodes CASSIAGVTSTDTQYF.